This record concerns one T cell receptor beta chain sequence. The specificity of this receptor is unknown. Nothing much larger sits one base from this clone, and base qualities are not available. The CDR3 holds 17 amino acids from the cysteine to the phenylalanine. Only the CDR3 portion is preserved as DNA: 51 bases, with reading frame beginning at the first base. The trim is 0 bases for V and 0 bases for J, with a gap of 13 bases between the germline ends. As encoded in the germline V gene, CDR1 is SGDLS while CDR2 is YYNGEE. This specimen belongs to a study of PD-L1 blockade in urothelial cancer (dated by TCRdb to 2016 to 2017). About the investigation overall: Therapy was started in the mid-2010s for all patients, and atezolizumab 1,200 mg was administered intravenously every 3 weeks. About nine tenths of the roughly 30 patients were males with bladder-origin urothelial cancer, and about two thirds of the roughly 30 reported a prior smoking history. In the same patients, pretreatment tumors underwent whole exome sequencing and RNA sequencing in addition to TCR sequencing. Pretreatment tumor samples, along with matched peripheral blood collected serially before and after atezolizumab treatment, underwent TCR sequencing. An exploratory multi-omic analysis was conducted of the somatic, immune and clinical correlates of response to PD-L1 blockade with atezolizumab in urothelial cancer. Blood samples gave a median of approximately 150,000 T cells and approximately 80,000 unique TCRs, with a median clonality of approximately 0.078. Patients had an ECOG performance status of 0 or 1 and had received between 0 and 3 prior chemotherapy regimens. Blood samples were analyzed at 3 weeks after treatment start (second dose) and at 6 weeks after treatment start. Nine patients achieved durable clinical benefit and fewer than 25 did not. Durable clinical benefit meant progression-free survival longer than 6 months, and TCR features were also tested against progression-free and overall survival. Pretreatment blood TCR-seq was available for twenty-nine patients, at least one posttreatment blood collection was obtained for 25 or so patients, and tumor TCR-seq was available for 25 or so patients.

Synthetic TCR analog templates were spiked into each PCR to estimate absolute template abundance from read counts. TCRbeta CDR3 regions were amplified from genomic DNA with bias-controlled V and J gene primers using the immunoSEQ assay. Sequencing of rearranged TCRbeta segments was done at approximately 20X coverage. As for how the authors treated the data: Clustering was used to correct sequencing errors, and CDR3s were annotated against IMGT so that V, D and J genes could be assigned. Out-of-frame and stop-codon sequences were excluded, and only productive TCRbeta rearrangements were used in downstream analyses. Clonality was computed as one minus Shannon entropy normalized by the log of the number of unique productive sequences. Fisher's exact test with Benjamini-Hochberg correction, at a threshold of adjusted p below 0.01, was used to find clones that differed between time points or between blood and tumor. Not all clones reach the TCRdb copy of this immuneACCESS table, which keeps in-frame sequences only. Checked studies attribute under half of the gap to unresolved V genes and leave the rest unexplained. The V and J calls and clone size are taken from that table; D and trimming were inferred from the DNA. The sample includes some 50,000 clones, with under 85% observed a single time. Less than 2% of the sample comes from the top ten.

Beyond this particular receptor, the publication reports: Because the sample size was small (n ≈ 30) and many of the analyses were exploratory, the results are meant to be hypothesis-generating. Patients with durable benefit showed greater expansion of tumor-associated TCR clones in peripheral blood 3 weeks after starting treatment (n ≈ 21, p = 0.022). A pretreatment peripheral blood TCR clonality below the median was linked to improved progression-free and overall survival.

The label giving this sample's time point can be read as: peripheral blood 6 weeks after treatment start. The cohort comprised fewer than 35 patients with locally advanced or metastatic urothelial carcinoma treated at Memorial Sloan Kettering on a trial protocol. Peripheral blood mononuclear cells were collected pretreatment and during treatment, with between 1 and 8 total time points obtained per patient. The Qiagen DNeasy Blood extraction kit was used to purify genomic DNA from total PBMCs and tumor samples. PBMCs were collected pretreatment and during treatment and were isolated and stored as previously described.

This clonotype was sampled from a middle-aged man with urothelial cancer. The sample in question was PBMCs, obtained around atezolizumab (anti-PD-L1) treatment. This receptor chain uses TRBV9 and TRBJ1-3; confidence is insufficient to name the D gene. The CDR3 reads CASSVEVWADSGNTIYF. The base sequence is TGTGCCAGCAGCGTAGAGGTCTGGGCAGACTCTGGAAACACCATATATTTT.